Below, 25 T cell receptor beta chains from the same sample are listed, as sequenced in a study of T-cell memory formation after mild COVID-19. In TCRdb, the 5' RACE reads were re-called with MiXCR into one record per CDR3 protein. The table lists roughly 200,000 distinct CDR3 sequences, 16% of them singletons. The sample consisted of PBMCs or a T cell subset sorted from them (not recorded which). These receptor sequences come from an adult woman who had mild COVID-19 (a few samples of this study predate the infection). Cell type and time point are not known.

This clonotype has just a few counts. The CDR3, as DNA: TGTGCCAGCAGTTTATATTTAGATGGCTACACCTTC. Translating gives CASSLYLDGYTF. The V gene is TRBV12-3 or TRBV12-4, the J gene TRBJ1-2; D remains unclear. Trimming took 2 bases from V and 6 from J, leaving 7 bases between them. CDR3 length: 12 residues.

The rearrangement uses TRBV7-2 and TRBJ1-1; D gene unclear. This CDR3 has 13 residues. CDR1 SGHTA and CDR2 FQGNSA come from the germline V gene. V gave up 5 bases and J gave up 0 bases, with 7 bases separating them. DNA of the CDR3: TGTGCCAGCAGCCTCAGGATGAACACTGAAGCTTTCTTT. Translating gives CASSLRMNTEAFF.

The chain recombines TRBV7-9 with TRBJ2-3, with D perhaps given as TRBD1 or TRBD2 (6 bases each). CDR1 SEHNR and CDR2 FQNEAQ come from the germline V gene (reference sequence). V shed 5 bases and J shed 6 bases, with 15 bases lying between them. The CDR3 sequence is 14 residues long. DNA of the CDR3: TGTGCCAGCAGCCCCGGGGGCGGGAAGGATACGCAGTATTTT. Protein: CASSPGGGKDTQYF.

This clonotype was seen a few times. The chain links TRBV5-1 to TRBJ2-7, with 7 bases aligning to TRBD1. The germline V gene has CDR1 SGHRS and CDR2 YFSETQ. This CDR3 has 14 residues. Germline trimming cut 4 bases from V and 3 bases from J; bases unmatched to any gene: 7. The CDR3 DNA reads as TGCGCCAGCAGCCCGGGACAGCCACGCTACGAGCAGTACTTC. Residues: CASSPGQPRYEQYF.

This clonotype came up a few times. The chain recombines TRBV6-5 with TRBJ2-7; 9 bases align to TRBD1. Trimming removed 2 bases from V and 7 bases from J; junction bases left unmatched: 9. The germline V gene encodes CDR1 MNHEY and CDR2 SVGAGI. The CDR3 totals 15 residues. This CDR3 is CASSYQTGGRGEQYF. DNA for the CDR3: TGTGCCAGCAGTTACCAAACAGGGGGCCGTGGGGAGCAGTACTTC.

The chain carries TRBV7-2 and TRBJ2-1; a possible D gene is TRBD2 (5 bases). CDR1 and CDR2 from the germline V gene are SGHTA and FQGNSA. V was trimmed by 7 bases and J by 5 bases, leaving 6 bases between them. CDR3 length: 11 amino acids. The CDR3 DNA is TGTGCCAGCACAGCGGACAATGAGCAGTTCTTC. Translating gives CASTADNEQFF.

There are a few counts of this clonotype. The rearrangement uses TRBV6-2 or TRBV6-3 and TRBJ1-2, with 8 bases matching TRBD1. The CDR3 spans 13 residues. The germline CDR1 and CDR2 sequences are MNHEY and SVGEGT. J was trimmed by 8 bases and V by 5 bases; bases with no gene match: 7. The DNA for the CDR3 is TGTGCCAGCAGTCCGACAGGGGCGCGAGGCTACACCTTC. Protein: CASSPTGARGYTF.

The rearrangement links TRBV15 to TRBJ2-1; TRBD2 matches at 15 bases. The germline gives CDR1 LNHNV, CDR2 YYDKDF (reference sequence). This CDR3 has 17 residues. The J segment lost 6 bases and the V segment lost 5 bases, leaving 8 bases of the junction unmatched. In DNA, the CDR3 is TGTGCCACCAGCGAAGGACTAGCGGGAGGGCCTAGCAATGAGCAGTTCTTC. Translated: CATSEGLAGGPSNEQFF.

The chain has TRBV29-1 and TRBJ1-1; TRBD1 matches 7 bases. The CDR3 extends over 15 amino acids. Germline CDR1 reads SQVTM; CDR2 reads ANQGSEA. J gave up 4 bases and V 7 bases, and 15 bases lay outside the gene matches. CDR3 nucleotides: TGCAGCGCTCTCGTGAGGGGGCACTGGTCCACTGAAGCTTTCTTT. Protein: CSALVRGHWSTEAFF.

This clonotype was seen a handful of times. The chain combines TRBV7-2 with TRBJ1-1; 8 bases line up with TRBD1. V trimming: 4 bases; J trimming: 7 bases; junction bases outside the gene matches: 8. The CDR3 runs to 14 residues. The germline CDR1 and CDR2 sequences are SGHTA and FQGNSA. The CDR3: CASSYPGQGGEAFF. In nucleotides, the CDR3 is TGTGCCAGCAGCTATCCTGGACAGGGAGGTGAAGCTTTCTTT.

This clonotype has a count of ten or more. The CDR3 protein is CAWSRAGRWDTQYF. In DNA, the CDR3 is TGTGCCTGGAGTCGCGCGGGCCGTTGGGATACGCAGTATTTT. This chain uses TRBV30 with TRBJ2-3; D possibly corresponds to TRBD2 (5 bases). Germline V CDR1 and CDR2: GTSNPN, SVGIG (reference sequence). The CDR3 is 14 residues long. V lost 2 bases, J lost 6 bases, and 15 bases lay in between.

This clonotype was recorded a few times. The rearrangement uses TRBV19 and TRBJ2-7; 7 nucleotides agree with TRBD2. Per the germline V gene, CDR1 is LNHDA and CDR2 is SQIVND (reference sequence). This CDR3 is 14 amino acids long. V was pared by 11 bases and J by 1 base, with 11 bases of the junction left unmatched. CDR3 loop: CASPGSGLSYEQYF. The CDR3 DNA sequence: TGTGCCTCTCCGGGTAGCGGGTTATCCTACGAGCAGTACTTC.

The rearrangement joins TRBV7-3 to TRBJ2-1; TRBD2 matches 8 bases. Germline CDR1 and CDR2: SGHTA and FQGTGA. There are 15 residues in the CDR3. J gave up 0 bases and V 8 bases, and 6 bases lay outside the gene matches. CDR3 sequence (DNA): TGTGCCAGCGGCCCCGGGACTAGCTCCTACAATGAGCAGTTCTTC. Its translation: CASGPGTSSYNEQFF.

The genes are TRBV12-3 or TRBV12-4 and TRBJ2-3, with no clear D. CDR3 length: 15 residues. Trimming stripped 2 bases from V and 0 bases from J, with 9 bases between. The CDR3 DNA follows: TGTGCCAGCAGTTTACAAGGCTTGAGCACAGATACGCAGTATTTT. The encoded protein is CASSLQGLSTDTQYF.

This clonotype has just a few counts. The J gene is TRBJ2-5, the V gene TRBV5-1, with TRBD1 identical over 12 bases. The ends lost 3 bases at V and 4 bases at J; junction bases unmatched: 7. The CDR3 consists of 16 residues. Germline-derived CDR1 and CDR2 are SGHRS and YFSETQ. The DNA of the CDR3 is TGCGCCAGCAGCTCCCGGGACAGGGGGCATGTAGAGACCCAGTACTTC. Its translation is CASSSRDRGHVETQYF.

CDR3 in DNA: TGTGCCAGCAGCGTATGGGACCTCAACTCCTACGAGCAGTACTTC. Translation: CASSVWDLNSYEQYF. This chain connects TRBV9 to TRBJ2-7; D may correspond to TRBD1 or TRBD2 (5 bases each). The CDR3 length is 15 residues. Deletions cut 1 base from V and 0 bases from J, with 11 bases between. CDR1 and CDR2 (germline): SGDLS, YYNGEE.

The table lists this clonotype with a few counts. The V gene is TRBV7-2, the J gene TRBJ1-2; maybe TRBD1 (5 bases). The CDR3 loop spans 14 amino acids. Deletions cut 1 base from V and 4 bases from J, with 10 bases between. The germline V gene encodes CDR1 SGHTA and CDR2 FQGNSA. CDR3 DNA: TGTGCCAGCAGCTTAGAGGGACGGATCTATGGCTACACCTTC. Encoded protein: CASSLEGRIYGYTF.

This chain connects TRBV5-1 to TRBJ2-1; 9 bases match TRBD2. The germline V gene encodes CDR1 SGHRS and CDR2 YFSETQ. J was trimmed by 10 bases and V by 4 bases; bases with no gene match: 6. The CDR3 consists of 13 residues. CDR3 amino acids: CASSVGTSKEQFF. Here the CDR3 DNA reads TGCGCCAGCAGCGTCGGGACTAGCAAGGAGCAGTTCTTC.

This clonotype was detected only a few times. The rearrangement links TRBV11-2 to TRBJ2-3; the match to TRBD2 covers 11 bases. With V trimmed by 5 bases and J by 2 bases, 6 bases remained unmatched. In germline, CDR1 is SGHAT, CDR2 FQNNGV. The CDR3 sequence is 16 residues long. The CDR3 sequence: CASSIGTSGNTDTQYF. CDR3 nucleotides: TGTGCCAGCAGCATTGGGACTAGCGGAAACACAGATACGCAGTATTTT.

The chain joins TRBV20-1 to TRBJ2-7; 9 positions agree with TRBD1. The CDR3 consists of 15 residues. Germline CDR1 DFQATT, CDR2 SNEGSKA (reference sequence). Unmatched junction bases numbered 15, after V lost 3 bases and J lost 9 bases. The DNA of the CDR3 is TGCAGTGCTAGGCCCGAGACAGGGGGGCTCCTCGGGCAGTACTTC. It specifies CSARPETGGLLGQYF.

This chain connects TRBV18 to TRBJ1-1, with D possibly matching TRBD1 (6 bases). CDR3 length: 17 amino acids. In germline, CDR1 is KGHSH, CDR2 LQKENI. V gave up 5 bases and J gave up 1 base, with 20 bases separating them. The CDR3 spells CASSDRLPGASNTEAFF. CDR3 nucleotides: TGTGCCAGCTCAGACAGACTTCCAGGGGCGTCGAACACTGAAGCTTTCTTT.

V is TRBV5-1 and J is TRBJ1-3; 7 nucleotides align to TRBD1. Unmatched junction bases numbered 4, after V lost 0 bases and J lost 4 bases. The germline gives CDR1 SGHRS, CDR2 YFSETQ. The CDR3 runs 15 residues. For the CDR3, the DNA is TGCGCCAGCAGCTTGGCGACAGGGCCCGGAAACACCATATATTTT. Translated, it gives CASSLATGPGNTIYF.

This rearrangement joins TRBV30 to TRBJ2-1, with TRBD2 matching 9 bases. Germline CDR1 reads GTSNPN; CDR2 reads SVGIG (reference sequence). J was trimmed by 5 bases and V by 4 bases; bases with no gene match: 15. The CDR3 totals 17 residues. The DNA for the CDR3 is TGTGCCTGGACGTCGGCGGGAGGGCCACGGGCCGACAATGAGCAGTTCTTC. Protein product: CAWTSAGGPRADNEQFF.

This clonotype was observed a handful of times. This chain joins TRBV12-3 or TRBV12-4 and TRBJ2-2; 7 bases map to TRBD2. Trimming took 0 bases from V and 4 from J; bases not matched to a gene: 8. The CDR3 contains 17 residues. The CDR3 is CASSLAGSGVLTGELFF. CDR3 sequence (DNA): TGTGCCAGCAGTTTAGCGGGGAGCGGGGTACTCACCGGGGAGCTGTTTTTT.

This chain links TRBV18 with TRBJ2-7; D ambiguous. V lost 3 bases and J lost 3, with 9 bases in between. The CDR3 extends over 13 amino acids. Germline-derived CDR1 and CDR2 are KGHSH and LQKENI. The CDR3 DNA follows: TGTGCCAGCTCACCCGGTTATTTCTACGAGCAGTACTTC. It specifies CASSPGYFYEQYF.